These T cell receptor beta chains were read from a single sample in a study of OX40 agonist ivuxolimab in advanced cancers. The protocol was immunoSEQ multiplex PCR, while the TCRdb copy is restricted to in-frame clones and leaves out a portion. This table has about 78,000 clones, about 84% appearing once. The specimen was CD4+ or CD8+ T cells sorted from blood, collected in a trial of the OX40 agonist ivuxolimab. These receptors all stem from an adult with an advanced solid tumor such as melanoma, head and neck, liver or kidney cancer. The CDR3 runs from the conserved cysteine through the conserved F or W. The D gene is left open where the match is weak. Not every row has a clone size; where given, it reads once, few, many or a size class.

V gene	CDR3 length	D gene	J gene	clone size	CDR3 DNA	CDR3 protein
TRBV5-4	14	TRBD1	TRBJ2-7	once	TGTGCCAGCAGCAGGGACAGGGGAAGTGACGAGCAGTACTTC	CASSRDRGSDEQYF
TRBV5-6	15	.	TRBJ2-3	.	TGTGCCAGCAGCTCCCCCAACAGGGGCACAGATACGCAGTATTTT	CASSSPNRGTDTQYF
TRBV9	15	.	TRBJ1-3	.	TGTGCCAGCAGCGTAGCTGACAATCTTGGAAACACCATATATTTT	CASSVADNLGNTIYF
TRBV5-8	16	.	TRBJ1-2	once	TGTGCCAGCAGCCCAAGTATAACAATCAGGGGTCTTCGCTACACCTTC	CASSPSITIRGLRYTF
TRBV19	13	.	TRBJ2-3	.	TGTGCCAGTAGTAGGGGGCGCGCAGATACGCAGTATTTT	CASSRGRADTQYF
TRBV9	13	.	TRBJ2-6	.	TGTGCCAGCAGCGTATCTGGGGCCAACGTCCTGACTTTC	CASSVSGANVLTF
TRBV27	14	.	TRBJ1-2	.	TGTGCCAGCAGTCCCCGGGTGGTGGGGGGAGGCTACACCTTC	CASSPRVVGGGYTF
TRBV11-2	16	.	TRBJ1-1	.	TGTGCCAGCAGCTTATACGGCGGACTCATGAACACTGAAGCTTTCTTT	CASSLYGGLMNTEAFF
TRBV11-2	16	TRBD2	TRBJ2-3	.	TGTGCCAGCAGCTTTGGACTAGCGGGAAGCACAGATACGCAGTATTTT	CASSFGLAGSTDTQYF
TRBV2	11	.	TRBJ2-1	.	TGTGCCAGCAGCCTGGAGAGGGATGGGTTCTTC	CASSLERDGFF
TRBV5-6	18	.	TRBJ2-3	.	TGTGCCAGCAGCCGACGGGGTGGGGACGGATCTAGCACAGATACGCAGTATTTT	CASSRRGGDGSSTDTQYF
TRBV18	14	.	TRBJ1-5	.	TGTGCCAGCTCACCAGACTCTGGTCCTCAGCCCCAGCATTTT	CASSPDSGPQPQHF
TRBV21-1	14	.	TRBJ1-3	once	TGTGCCAGCAGCAAAGACAGGGGGGGAAACACCATATATTTT	CASSKDRGGNTIYF
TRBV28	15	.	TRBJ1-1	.	TGTGCCAGCACCATCATGACAGGCAGGAACACTGAAGCTTTCTTT	CASTIMTGRNTEAFF
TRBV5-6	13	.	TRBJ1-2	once	TGTGCCAGCAGCTTGAACAGGGACTATGGCTACACCTTC	CASSLNRDYGYTF
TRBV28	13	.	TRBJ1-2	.	TGTGCCAGCCGTTGGACCTCGGTTCCCGGCTACACCTTC	CASRWTSVPGYTF
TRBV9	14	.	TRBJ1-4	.	TGTGCCAGCAGCTCCCGACAGCTTAATGAAAAACTGTTTTTT	CASSSRQLNEKLFF
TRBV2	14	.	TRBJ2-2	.	TGTGCCAGCAAGATCCGCGTTTTGTCCGGGGAGCTGTTTTTT	CASKIRVLSGELFF
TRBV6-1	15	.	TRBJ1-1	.	TGTGCCAGCAGTGCTAAGCAGGGGACCTACACTGAAGCTTTCTTT	CASSAKQGTYTEAFF
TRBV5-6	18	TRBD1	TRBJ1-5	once	TGTGCCAGCAGCTCCGGGACAGGGAAGATAGGGGGTCTTCAGCCCCAGCATTTT	CASSSGTGKIGGLQPQHF
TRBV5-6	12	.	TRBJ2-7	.	TGTGCCAGCAGCTTAAGTGGGTACGAGCAGTACTTC	CASSLSGYEQYF
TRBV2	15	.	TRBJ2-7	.	TGTGCCAGCAACCCCCCTGGGGGGCTGCAATACGAGCAGTACTTC	CASNPPGGLQYEQYF
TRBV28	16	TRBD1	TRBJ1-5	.	TGTGCCACCAGGCCCGCAGGGGGGAATAGCAATCAGCCCCAGCATTTT	CATRPAGGNSNQPQHF
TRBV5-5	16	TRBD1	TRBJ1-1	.	TGTGCCAGCAGCCCGGGGGACAGGGGGCGCCTTACTGAAGCTTTCTTT	CASSPGDRGRLTEAFF
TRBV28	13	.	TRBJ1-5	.	TGTGCCAGCAGACCCACAAGGAATCAGCCCCAGCATTTT	CASRPTRNQPQHF
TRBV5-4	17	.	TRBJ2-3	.	TGTGCCAGCCATAACGCCTTAAGACGGACTAGCACAGATACGCAGTATTTT	CASHNALRRTSTDTQYF